Below, 26 T cell receptor beta chains from the same sample are listed, as sequenced in a study of blood T cell repertoires in COVID-19. Using immunoSEQ multiplex PCR, the repertoire was profiled, and TCRdb retains in-frame clones only, with some absent. The repertoire includes about 15,000 clones, roughly 84% of them detected once, and over 8% sits in the top ten. Sequencing input: peripheral blood. The source is a human donor in a cohort sampled during active COVID-19.

V and J are TRBV15 and TRBJ1-2; D may be TRBD1 (5 bases). Germline V CDR1 and CDR2: LNHNV, YYDKDF (reference sequence). The CDR3 has 15 residues. Trimming stripped 0 bases from V and 5 bases from J, with 13 bases between. The CDR3: CATSRDRGTVYGYTF. CDR3 coding DNA: TGTGCCACCAGCAGAGATCGGGGGACGGTATATGGCTACACCTTC.

The V call is TRBV10-3, the J call TRBJ2-3; 7 bases are a match to TRBD2. V shed 1 base and J 5 bases; nucleotides not matched to a gene: 6. There are 15 residues in the CDR3. Germline V CDR1 and CDR2: ENHRY, SYGVKD. The CDR3 sequence is CAISEWAGVGDTQYF. The CDR3 DNA reads TGTGCCATCAGTGAGTGGGCGGGAGTTGGAGATACGCAGTATTTT.

The rearrangement uses TRBV7-2 and TRBJ1-4, with a weak D call TRBD1 (5 bases). Between the trimmed V and J ends, which lost 1 base and 7 bases, there was a span of 13 bases. Per germline, CDR1 SGHTA and CDR2 FQGNSA. The CDR3 consists of 15 residues. Here the CDR3 DNA reads TGTGCCAGCAGCTTAGGATCGGACATTATTGAAAAACTGTTTTTT. Encoded protein: CASSLGSDIIEKLFF.

The gene calls are TRBV5-1 and TRBJ1-2; perhaps TRBD1 as D (5 bases). Trimming removed 0 bases from V and 0 bases from J, with 9 bases in between. Per the germline V gene, CDR1 is SGHRS and CDR2 is YFSETQ. This CDR3 is 15 amino acids long. CDR3: CASSLDGGANYGYTF. The CDR3 bases are TGCGCCAGCAGCTTGGACGGGGGGGCTAACTATGGCTACACCTTC.

The table lists this clone with a count of one. The genes are TRBV5-4 and TRBJ2-7, with 10 positions matching TRBD1. The CDR3 runs 15 residues. V shed 2 bases, J shed 5 bases, and the junction held 7 bases outside the gene matches. The germline CDR1 and CDR2 sequences are SGHNT and YYREEE (reference sequence). DNA of the CDR3: TGTGCCAGCAGCTTTAGACAGGGGGCCTCGGACGAGCAGTACTTC. Translation: CASSFRQGASDEQYF.

CDR3 in DNA: TGCGCCAGCAGCGCCCCGGGACTGAAGTCTGAAAAACTGTTTTTT. Encoded protein: CASSAPGLKSEKLFF. The V gene is TRBV5-1, the J gene TRBJ1-4; D is perhaps TRBD1 (5 bases). The CDR3 sequence is 15 residues long. Trimming removed 4 bases at V and 7 bases at J, with 17 bases between. The germline CDR1 and CDR2 sequences are SGHRS and YFSETQ.

V gene TRBV6-2 or TRBV6-3 combines with J gene TRBJ2-7; 11 positions agree with TRBD2. This CDR3 has 19 residues. The germline V gene encodes CDR1 MNHEY and CDR2 SVGEGT. Trimming took 2 bases from V and 3 from J; bases not matched to a gene: 15. In DNA, the CDR3 is TGTGCCAGCAGTTACCCCCTAACGTCTAGCGGGGGGCCGAGCTACGAGCAGTACTTC. It is translated as CASSYPLTSSGGPSYEQYF.

The rearrangement joins TRBV4-2 to TRBJ2-2, with 10 bases that match TRBD2. Germline V gene sequence: CDR1 LGHNA, CDR2 YNFKEQ. The CDR3 has 18 amino acids. The V segment lost 1 base and the J segment 5 bases; nucleotides outside the gene matches: 10. The CDR3 DNA reads TGTGCCAGCAGCCAAGTTTTAAAGCGGGAGGGCCATACCGGGGAGCTGTTTTTT. Translating gives CASSQVLKREGHTGELFF.

This chain connects TRBV7-2 to TRBJ1-1; 8 bases agree with TRBD1. In germline, CDR1 is SGHTA, CDR2 FQGNSA. V shed 3 bases and J 1 base; nucleotides not matched to a gene: 4. CDR3 length: 15 amino acids. The CDR3 region is CASSFYGQGNTEAFF. Here the CDR3 DNA reads TGTGCCAGCAGCTTTTACGGACAGGGGAACACTGAAGCTTTCTTT.

The chain is built from TRBV28 and TRBJ2-7, with TRBD1 matching over 11 bases. The CDR3 has 14 amino acids. Germline assignment: CDR1 MDHEN and CDR2 SYDVKM. V lost 5 bases and J lost 5; bases outside the gene matches: 5. CDR3 nucleotide sequence: TGTGCCAGCAGTGGTGGACAGGGGGCCAACGAGCAGTACTTC. Protein product: CASSGGQGANEQYF.

The V and J genes are TRBV18 and TRBJ1-2; no clear D. Trimming took off 2 bases at V and 3 bases at J, with 4 bases between the two ends. The CDR3 extends over 12 amino acids. Germline values: CDR1 KGHSH, CDR2 LQKENI. Here the CDR3 reads CASSPGDYGYTF. The CDR3 bases are TGTGCCAGCTCACCAGGAGACTATGGCTACACCTTC.

The rearrangement links TRBV9 to TRBJ1-2; 11 nucleotides line up with TRBD1. There are 15 residues in the CDR3. Germline CDR1 is SGDLS and CDR2 is YYNGEE. Trimming took 3 bases from V and 10 from J; bases not matched to a gene: 11. The CDR3 is CASSAGQGAAWIYTF. DNA of the CDR3: TGTGCCAGCAGCGCTGGACAGGGGGCAGCTTGGATCTACACCTTC.

This chain joins TRBV6-6 and TRBJ2-7, with TRBD1 identical over 7 bases. V lost 7 bases to trimming and J lost 0 bases; unmatched junction nucleotides: 3. Germline CDR1 is MNHNY and CDR2 is SVGAGI (reference sequence). The CDR3 loop spans 13 amino acids. The CDR3 protein is CASNRGNSYEQYF. CDR3 nucleotides: TGTGCCAGCAACAGGGGAAACTCCTACGAGCAGTACTTC.

This chain links TRBV19 with TRBJ1-5, with TRBD1 matching 10 bases. The CDR3 sequence is 16 residues long. The trim removed 6 bases at V and 3 bases at J, leaving 8 bases unmatched. Germline CDR1 LNHDA, CDR2 SQIVND (reference sequence). CDR3 in amino acids: CASSSGQGRTNQPQHF. CDR3 nucleotide sequence: TGTGCCAGTAGCTCGGGACAGGGGAGAACCAATCAGCCCCAGCATTTT.

J is TRBJ2-5 and V is TRBV28, with 9 bases aligning to TRBD2. V dropped 6 bases and J dropped 5; count of bases not matched to a gene: 13. Germline V gene lookup returns CDR1 MDHEN and CDR2 SYDVKM. The length of the CDR3 is 16 residues. CDR3 coding DNA: TGTGCCAGCAGCGACCCCGGGACTAGCTCTTTTGAGACCCAGTACTTC. Protein sequence: CASSDPGTSSFETQYF. The complete variable domain, with remaining parts taken from reference TRBV28 and TRBJ2-5, reads DVKVTQSSRYLVKRTGEKVFLECVQDMDHENMFWYRQDPGLGLRLIYFSYDVKMKEKGDIPEGYSVSREKKERFSLILESASTNQTSMYLCASSDPGTSSFETQYFGPGTRLLVL.

The chain's CDR3 is CASSLGGIYGYTF. The CDR3 DNA follows: TGTGCCAGCAGCTTAGGAGGGATCTATGGCTACACCTTC. This chain connects TRBV7-9 to TRBJ1-2; D unclear. V was clipped by 1 base and J by 4 bases, with 7 bases between them. CDR1 is SEHNR and CDR2 is FQNEAQ in the germline V gene (reference sequence). The CDR3 spans 13 residues.

This clone showed up just a few times. The V call is TRBV9, the J call TRBJ2-7; 11 bases line up with TRBD2. Germline loops: CDR1 SGDLS, CDR2 YYNGEE. Unmatched junction bases numbered 21, after V lost 4 bases and J lost 3 bases. The length of the CDR3 is 20 residues. This CDR3 reads CASSPHPPESSGRLGYEQYF. In DNA, the CDR3 is TGTGCCAGCAGCCCACACCCTCCCGAATCTAGCGGGAGGCTTGGCTACGAGCAGTACTTC.

The gene calls are TRBV5-5 and TRBJ2-2, with 13 bases lining up with TRBD2. This CDR3 is 18 amino acids long. Losses at the gene ends were 4 bases for V and 6 bases for J; bases not matched to a gene: 12. Germline CDR1 is SGHKS and CDR2 is YYEKEE (reference sequence). Here the CDR3 DNA reads TGTGCCAGCAGCCTGAGGACTAGCGGGAGAAGTCAGTCCGGGGAGCTGTTTTTT. It yields the protein CASSLRTSGRSQSGELFF.

CDR3 nucleotides: TGTGCCAGCAGTGGGGGGACTAGCGGGAGGGGAGAGACCCAGTACTTC. Protein sequence: CASSGGTSGRGETQYF. The chain uses TRBV2 and TRBJ2-5; 16 positions agree with TRBD2. This CDR3 spans 16 amino acids. CDR1 is SNHLY and CDR2 is FYNNEI in the germline V gene. The junction had 3 bases not matched to a gene; V was cut back by 4 bases and J by 4 bases.

This clone was counted a single time. This chain uses TRBV27 with TRBJ2-3; 7 nucleotides agree with TRBD1. The V segment lost 2 bases and the J segment 0 bases; nucleotides outside the gene matches: 8. Germline V gene data show CDR1 as MNHEY and CDR2 as SMNVEV (reference sequence). This CDR3 spans 17 amino acids. In DNA form, the CDR3 reads TGTGCCAGCAGTTTAGGGACAGCGGCCTCTAGCACAGATACGCAGTATTTT. The encoded protein is CASSLGTAASSTDTQYF.

The chain has TRBV6-6 and TRBJ2-1, with 12 bases matching TRBD2. The CDR3 sequence is 16 residues long. The germline CDR1 and CDR2 sequences are MNHNY and SVGAGI (reference sequence). J lost 2 bases, V lost 7 bases, and 6 bases had no gene match. The CDR3 loop is CASTSGRAVAYNEQFF. The CDR3, as DNA: TGTGCCAGCACTAGCGGGAGGGCCGTGGCCTACAATGAGCAGTTCTTC.

The V and J genes are TRBV28 and TRBJ2-7; TRBD2 matches at 9 bases. J lost 6 bases, V lost 3 bases, and 6 bases had no gene match. The CDR3 runs 14 residues. Germline V gene lookup returns CDR1 MDHEN and CDR2 SYDVKM. CDR3 in DNA: TGTGCCAGCAGTTTCGCACTAGCGGGTGCCGAGCAGTACTTC. This encodes CASSFALAGAEQYF.

V gene TRBV5-1 combines with J gene TRBJ2-7; 7 bases are a match to TRBD1. V lost 4 bases to trimming and J lost 2 bases; unmatched junction nucleotides: 6. From germline, CDR1 is SGHRS and CDR2 YFSETQ. The CDR3 length is 14 residues. CDR3 in amino acids: CASSLQTGTYEQYF. The CDR3 region has the DNA TGCGCCAGCAGCCTCCAGACAGGGACCTACGAGCAGTACTTC.

V usage is TRBV13 and J usage is TRBJ1-2, with 7 bases matching TRBD1. CDR3 size: 15 residues. J gave up 1 base and V 1 base, and 3 bases lay outside the gene matches. CDR1 is PRHDT and CDR2 is FYEKMQ in the germline V gene (reference sequence). The CDR3 bases are TGTGCCAGCAGCTTAGACAGGGGCAATAACTATGGCTACACCTTC. Translated: CASSLDRGNNYGYTF.

The genes are TRBV6-1 and TRBJ1-5, with D tentatively TRBD1 (6 bases). V shed 3 bases and J shed 4 bases, with 16 bases lying between them. The CDR3 has 16 amino acids. Germline values: CDR1 MNHNS, CDR2 SASEGT. The CDR3 reads CASSDPNRVGNQPQHF. The DNA of the CDR3 is TGTGCCAGCAGTGATCCCAACAGGGTAGGGAATCAGCCCCAGCATTTT.

This chain uses TRBV7-2 with TRBJ2-5, with D maybe TRBD1 (6 bases). This CDR3 is built from 13 residues. From germline, CDR1 is SGHTA and CDR2 FQGNSA. Trimming took off 5 bases at V and 5 bases at J, with 12 bases between the two ends. CDR3 nucleotides: TGTGCCAGCAGCGTCAGGGGTTGGGAGACCCAGTACTTC. It is translated as CASSVRGWETQYF.